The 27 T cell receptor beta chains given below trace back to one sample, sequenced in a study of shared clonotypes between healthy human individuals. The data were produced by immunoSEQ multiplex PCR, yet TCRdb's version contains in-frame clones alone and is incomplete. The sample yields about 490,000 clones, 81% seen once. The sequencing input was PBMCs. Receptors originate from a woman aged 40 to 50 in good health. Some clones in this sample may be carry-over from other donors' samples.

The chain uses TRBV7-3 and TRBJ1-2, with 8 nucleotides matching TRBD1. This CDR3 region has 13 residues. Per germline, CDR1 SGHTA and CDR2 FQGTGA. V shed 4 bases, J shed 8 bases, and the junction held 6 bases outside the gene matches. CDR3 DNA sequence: TGTGCCAGCAGCTGGGACAGGTCTGCGGGCTACACCTTC. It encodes CASSWDRSAGYTF. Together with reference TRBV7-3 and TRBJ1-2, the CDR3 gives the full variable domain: GAGVSQTPSNKVTEKGKYVELRCDPISGHTALYWYRQSLGQGPEFLIYFQGTGAADDSGLPNDRFFAVRPEGSVSTLKIQRTERGDSAVYLCASSWDRSAGYTFGSGTRLTVV.

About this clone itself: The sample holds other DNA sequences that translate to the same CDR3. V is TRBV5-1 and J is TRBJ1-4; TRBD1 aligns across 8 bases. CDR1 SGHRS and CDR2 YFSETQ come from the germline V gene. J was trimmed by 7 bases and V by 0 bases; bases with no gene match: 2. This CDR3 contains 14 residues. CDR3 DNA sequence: TGCGCCAGCAGCTTGGACAGGGGGATTGAAAAACTGTTTTTT. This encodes CASSLDRGIEKLFF.

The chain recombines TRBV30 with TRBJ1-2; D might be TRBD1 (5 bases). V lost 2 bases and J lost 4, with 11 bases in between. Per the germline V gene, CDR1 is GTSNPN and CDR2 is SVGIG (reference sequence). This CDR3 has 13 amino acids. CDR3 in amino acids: CAWSQWGTYGYTF. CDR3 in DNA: TGTGCCTGGAGTCAATGGGGGACCTATGGCTACACCTTC.

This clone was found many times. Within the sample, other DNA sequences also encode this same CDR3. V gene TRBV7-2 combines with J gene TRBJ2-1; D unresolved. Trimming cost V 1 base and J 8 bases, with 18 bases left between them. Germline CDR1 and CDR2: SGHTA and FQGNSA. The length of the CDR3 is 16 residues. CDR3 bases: TGTGCCAGCAGCTTAGGGAGAAATATCGTCGTGGATGAGCAGTTCTTC. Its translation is CASSLGRNIVVDEQFF.

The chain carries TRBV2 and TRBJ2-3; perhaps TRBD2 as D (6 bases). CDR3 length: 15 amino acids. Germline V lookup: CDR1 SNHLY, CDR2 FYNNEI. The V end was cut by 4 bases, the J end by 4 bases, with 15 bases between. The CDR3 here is CASSVRGNAADTQYF. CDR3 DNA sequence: TGTGCCAGCAGTGTGCGCGGGAACGCAGCAGATACGCAGTATTTT.

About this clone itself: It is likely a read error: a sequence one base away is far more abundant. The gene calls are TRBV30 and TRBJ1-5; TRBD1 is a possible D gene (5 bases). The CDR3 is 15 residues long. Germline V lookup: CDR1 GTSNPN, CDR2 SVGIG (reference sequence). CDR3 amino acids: CAWSLTGPSNQSQHF. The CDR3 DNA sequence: TGTGCCTGGAGTCTGACGGGGCCTAGCAATCAGTCCCAGCATTTT.

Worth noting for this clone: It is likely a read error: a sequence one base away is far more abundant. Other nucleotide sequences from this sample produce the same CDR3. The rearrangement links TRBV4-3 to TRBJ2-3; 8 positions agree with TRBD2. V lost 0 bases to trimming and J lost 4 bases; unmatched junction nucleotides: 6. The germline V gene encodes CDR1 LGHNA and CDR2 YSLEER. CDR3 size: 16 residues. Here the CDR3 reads CASSQDRGLGADTQYF. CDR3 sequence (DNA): TGCGCCAGCAGCCAAGACAGGGGACTAGGCGCAGATACGCAGTATTTT.

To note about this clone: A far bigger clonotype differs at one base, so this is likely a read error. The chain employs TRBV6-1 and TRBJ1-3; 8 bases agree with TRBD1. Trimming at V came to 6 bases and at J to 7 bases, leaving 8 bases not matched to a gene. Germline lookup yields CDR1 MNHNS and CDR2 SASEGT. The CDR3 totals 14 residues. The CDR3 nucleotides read TGTGCCAGCAGACCGGGACAGGCTGTGAACACCATATATTTT. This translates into CASRPGQAVNTIYF.

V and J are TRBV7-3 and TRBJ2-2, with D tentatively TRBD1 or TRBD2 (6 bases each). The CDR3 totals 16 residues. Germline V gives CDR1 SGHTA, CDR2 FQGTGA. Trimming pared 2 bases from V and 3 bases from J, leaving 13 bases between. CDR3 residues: CASSLVGGTHTGELFF. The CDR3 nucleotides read TGTGCCAGCAGCTTAGTAGGCGGGACACACACCGGGGAGCTGTTTTTT.

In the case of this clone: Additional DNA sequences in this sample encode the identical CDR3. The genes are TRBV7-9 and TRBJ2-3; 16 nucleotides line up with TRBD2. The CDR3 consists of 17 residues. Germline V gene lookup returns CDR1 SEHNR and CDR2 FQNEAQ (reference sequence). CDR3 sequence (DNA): TGTGCTAGTAGCTACCCGGGACTAGCGGGAGGGAAAGATACGCAGTATTTT. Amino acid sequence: CASSYPGLAGGKDTQYF.

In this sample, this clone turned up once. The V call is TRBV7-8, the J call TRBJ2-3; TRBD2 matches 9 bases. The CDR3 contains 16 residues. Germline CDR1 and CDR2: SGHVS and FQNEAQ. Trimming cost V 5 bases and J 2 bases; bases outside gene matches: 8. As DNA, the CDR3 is TGTGCCAGCAGCCGAAGGGCGGGAGGGGCCACAGATACGCAGTATTTT. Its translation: CASSRRAGGATDTQYF.

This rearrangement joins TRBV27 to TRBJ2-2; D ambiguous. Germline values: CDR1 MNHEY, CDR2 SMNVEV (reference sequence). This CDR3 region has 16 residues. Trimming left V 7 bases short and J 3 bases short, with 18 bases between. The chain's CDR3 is CASKVLAADYTGELFF. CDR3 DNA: TGTGCCAGCAAGGTTCTGGCCGCTGATTACACCGGGGAGCTGTTTTTT.

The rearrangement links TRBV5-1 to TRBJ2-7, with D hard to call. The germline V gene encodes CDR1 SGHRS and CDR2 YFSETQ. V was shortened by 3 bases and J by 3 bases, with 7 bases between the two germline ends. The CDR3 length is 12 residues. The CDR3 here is CASSYDLYEQYF. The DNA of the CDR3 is TGCGCCAGCAGCTACGACCTCTACGAGCAGTACTTC.

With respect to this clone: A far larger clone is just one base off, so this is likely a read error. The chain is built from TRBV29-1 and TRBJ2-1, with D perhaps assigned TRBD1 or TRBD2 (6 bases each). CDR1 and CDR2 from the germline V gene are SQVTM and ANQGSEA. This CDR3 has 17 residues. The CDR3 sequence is CSVRGDTLSSFYNEQLF. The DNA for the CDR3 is TGCAGCGTGAGGGGGGACACCCTCTCATCTTTCTACAATGAGCAGCTCTTC.

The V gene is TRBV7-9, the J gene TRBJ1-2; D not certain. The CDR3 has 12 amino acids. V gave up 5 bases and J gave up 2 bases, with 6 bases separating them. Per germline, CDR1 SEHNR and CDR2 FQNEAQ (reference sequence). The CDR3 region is CASSLENYGYTF. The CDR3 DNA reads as TGTGCCAGCAGCCTAGAAAACTATGGCTACACCTTC.

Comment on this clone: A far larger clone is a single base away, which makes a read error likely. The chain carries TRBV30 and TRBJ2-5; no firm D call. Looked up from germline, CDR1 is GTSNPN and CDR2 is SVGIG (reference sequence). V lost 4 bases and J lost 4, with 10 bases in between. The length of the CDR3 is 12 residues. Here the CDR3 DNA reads TGTGCCTGGATTGTATTGGGAGAGACCCAGTACTTC. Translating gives CAWIVLGETQYF.

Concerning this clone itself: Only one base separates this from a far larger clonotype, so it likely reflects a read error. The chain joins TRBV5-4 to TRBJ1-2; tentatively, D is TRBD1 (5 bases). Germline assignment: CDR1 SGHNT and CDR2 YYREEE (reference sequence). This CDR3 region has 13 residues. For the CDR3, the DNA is TGTGACAGCAAGGGGAACGGCGTCTATGGCTACACCTTC. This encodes CDSKGNGVYGYTF.

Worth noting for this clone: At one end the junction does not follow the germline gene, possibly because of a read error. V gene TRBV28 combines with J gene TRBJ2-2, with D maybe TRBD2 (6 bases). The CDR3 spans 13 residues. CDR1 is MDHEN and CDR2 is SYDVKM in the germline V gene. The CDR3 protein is CASSGGNTGELFF. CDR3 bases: TGTGCCAGCAGCGGGGGAAACACCGGGGAGCTGTTCTTT.

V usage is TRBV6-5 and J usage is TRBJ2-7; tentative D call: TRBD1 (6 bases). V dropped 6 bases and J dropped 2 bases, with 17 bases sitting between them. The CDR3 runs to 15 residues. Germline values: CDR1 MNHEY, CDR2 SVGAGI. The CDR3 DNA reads TGTGCCAGCAGGCAGACCTTAGGGGGAACCTACGAGCAGTACTTC. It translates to CASRQTLGGTYEQYF.

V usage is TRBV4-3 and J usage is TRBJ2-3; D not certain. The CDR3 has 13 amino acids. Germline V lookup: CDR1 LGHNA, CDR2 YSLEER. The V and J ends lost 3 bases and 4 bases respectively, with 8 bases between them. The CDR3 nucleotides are TGCGCCAGCAGCCAGTTTGTTGCAGATACGCAGTATTTT. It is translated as CASSQFVADTQYF.

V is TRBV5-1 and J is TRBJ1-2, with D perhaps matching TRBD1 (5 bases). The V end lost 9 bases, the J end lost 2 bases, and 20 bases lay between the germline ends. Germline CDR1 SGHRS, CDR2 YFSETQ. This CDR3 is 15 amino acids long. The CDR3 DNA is TGCGCCAAAATCAGCGGGACCGCGATCAACTATGGCTACACCTTC. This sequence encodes CAKISGTAINYGYTF.

Here the CDR3 DNA reads TGTGCCAGCAGCCTGAACAGCGTCGAAGCGGACACTGAAGCTTTCTTT. Translating gives CASSLNSVEADTEAFF. This sequence joins TRBV5-5 and TRBJ1-1; D is uncertain. Germline values: CDR1 SGHKS, CDR2 YYEKEE (reference sequence). The CDR3 is 16 amino acids. Trimming took off 4 bases at V and 3 bases at J, with 19 bases between the two ends. Drawing the rest from reference TRBV5-5 and TRBJ1-1, the complete variable domain is DAGVTQSPTHLIKTRGQQVTLRCSPISGHKSVSWYQQVLGQGPQFIFQYYEKEERGRGNFPDRFSARQFPNYSSELNVNALLLGDSALYLCASSLNSVEADTEAFFGQGTRLTVV.

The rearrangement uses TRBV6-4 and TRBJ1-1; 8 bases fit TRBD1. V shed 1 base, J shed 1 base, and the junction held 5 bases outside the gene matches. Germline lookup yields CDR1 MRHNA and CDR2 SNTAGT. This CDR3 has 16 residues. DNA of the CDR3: TGTGCCAGCAGTGACTATCCGGACAGGGAGAACACTGAAGCTTTCTTT. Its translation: CASSDYPDRENTEAFF.

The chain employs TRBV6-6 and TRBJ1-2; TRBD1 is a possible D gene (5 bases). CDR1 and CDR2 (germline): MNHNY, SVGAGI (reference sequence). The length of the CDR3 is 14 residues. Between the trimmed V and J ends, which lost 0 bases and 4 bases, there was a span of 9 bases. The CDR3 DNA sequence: TGTGCCAGCAGTTACTCCCAGGGAAGCTATGGCTACACCTTC. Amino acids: CASSYSQGSYGYTF.

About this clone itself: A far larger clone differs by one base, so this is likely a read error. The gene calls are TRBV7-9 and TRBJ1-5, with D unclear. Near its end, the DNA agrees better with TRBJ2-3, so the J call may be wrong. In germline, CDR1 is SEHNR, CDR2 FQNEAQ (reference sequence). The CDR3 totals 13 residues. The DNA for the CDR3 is TGTGCCAGCAGCTTAGGGGAAGGGCAGCCCCAGTATTTT. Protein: CASSLGEGQPQYF.

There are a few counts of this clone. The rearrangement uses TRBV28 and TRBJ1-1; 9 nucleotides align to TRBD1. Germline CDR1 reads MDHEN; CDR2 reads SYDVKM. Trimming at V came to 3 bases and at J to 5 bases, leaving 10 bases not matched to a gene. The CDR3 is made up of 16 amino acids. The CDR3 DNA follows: TGTGCCAGCAGTTTTAACCGGGGACAGGGACGAACTGAAGCTTTCTTT. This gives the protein CASSFNRGQGRTEAFF.

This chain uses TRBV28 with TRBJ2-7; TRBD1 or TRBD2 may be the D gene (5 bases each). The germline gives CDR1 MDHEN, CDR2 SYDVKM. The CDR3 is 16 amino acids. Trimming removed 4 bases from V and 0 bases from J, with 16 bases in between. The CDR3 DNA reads TGTGCCAGCAGTTCCCCTGGGACGGTAAGCTCCTACGAGCAGTACTTC. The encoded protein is CASSSPGTVSSYEQYF.